This T cell receptor beta chain was profiled in a study of T cell repertoires in cytomegalovirus infection. The CDR3 is 16 residues long. Germline values: CDR1 MNHNS, CDR2 SASEGT. Trimming took 6 bases from V and 0 from J, leaving 15 bases between them. Each CDR3 protein is one row after TCRdb ran MiXCR on the reads. The sample consists of 650,000 to 900,000 distinct CDR3 sequences, almost 30% of them appearing once. Worth noting for this clonotype: Its antigen remains unidentified.

The chain couples TRBV6-1 to TRBJ1-5; D may be TRBD1 (5 bases). The input for sequencing was cultured CD8+ T cells from PBMCs, taken from culture after CMV antigen stimulation. The TCR comes from a human donor in good health (CMV status not recorded). Some clones in this sample may be carry-over from other donors' samples. CDR3: CASRMDGAYSNQPQHF. The CDR3 DNA sequence: TGTGCCAGCAGAATGGACGGGGCTTATAGCAATCAGCCCCAGCATTTT.